The present TCR beta chain was sequenced within a study of cytomegalovirus exposure and HLA in healthy donors. PCR amplification relied on 60 Vbeta primers (plus 13 Jbeta primers). Generated by immunoSEQ multiplex PCR, the TCRdb table keeps only in-frame clones and is missing some. Of roughly 170,000 clones listed, about 80% were seen once; the top ten hold around 0.69%. CDR1 and CDR2 (germline): SGDLS, YYNGEE. The CDR3 has 12 amino acids. Trimming pared 5 bases from V and 5 bases from J, leaving 10 bases between. On this clone: Its specificity is not known.

Findings of the study overall: Clonal expansion was found to be greater in HLA-associated TCR beta chains than in equally common others in a later analysis. About 87% or about 30% of the time was how often most TCR beta V segments were productive, according to an earlier analysis. The HLA-A and HLA-B alleles of most subjects were reportedly predicted accurately from TCR beta sequences.

V and J are TRBV9 and TRBJ1-1, with D maybe TRBD1 (5 bases). This clonotype was obtained from a boy aged 5-17 years in good health and CMV-seronegative. Input material: PBMCs. As DNA, the CDR3 is TGTGCCAGCAGTTTCGGGGGGACTGAAGCTTTCTTT. Protein sequence: CASSFGGTEAFF.